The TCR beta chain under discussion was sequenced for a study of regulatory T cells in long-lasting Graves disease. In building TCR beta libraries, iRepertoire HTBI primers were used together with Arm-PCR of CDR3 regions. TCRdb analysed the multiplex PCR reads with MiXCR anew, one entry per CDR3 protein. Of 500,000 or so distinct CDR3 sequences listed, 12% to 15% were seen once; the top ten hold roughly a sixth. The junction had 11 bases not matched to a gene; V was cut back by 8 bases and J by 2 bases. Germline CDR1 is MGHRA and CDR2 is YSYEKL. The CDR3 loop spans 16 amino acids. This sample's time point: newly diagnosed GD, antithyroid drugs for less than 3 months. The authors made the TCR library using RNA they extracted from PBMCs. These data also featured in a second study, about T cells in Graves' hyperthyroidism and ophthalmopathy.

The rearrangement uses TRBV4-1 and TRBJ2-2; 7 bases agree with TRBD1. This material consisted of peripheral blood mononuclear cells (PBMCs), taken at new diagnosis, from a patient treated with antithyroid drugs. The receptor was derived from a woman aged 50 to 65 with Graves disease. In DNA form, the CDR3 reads TGCGCCAGCGAAAGGCGGGCAGGGGGAAACACCGGGGAGCTGTTTTTT. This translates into CASERRAGGNTGELFF.